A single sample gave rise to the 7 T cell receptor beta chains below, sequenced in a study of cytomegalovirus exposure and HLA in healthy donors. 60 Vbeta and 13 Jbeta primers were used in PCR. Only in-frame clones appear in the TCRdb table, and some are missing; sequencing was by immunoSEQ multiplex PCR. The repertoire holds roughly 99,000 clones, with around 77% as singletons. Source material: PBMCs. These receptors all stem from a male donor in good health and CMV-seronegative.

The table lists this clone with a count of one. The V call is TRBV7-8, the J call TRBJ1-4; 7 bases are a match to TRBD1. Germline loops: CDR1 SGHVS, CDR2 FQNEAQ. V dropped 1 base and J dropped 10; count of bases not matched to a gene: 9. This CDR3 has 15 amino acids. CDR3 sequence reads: CASSLEADRVVKLFF. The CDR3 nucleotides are TGTGCCAGCAGCTTAGAAGCCGACAGGGTGGTAAAACTGTTTTTT.

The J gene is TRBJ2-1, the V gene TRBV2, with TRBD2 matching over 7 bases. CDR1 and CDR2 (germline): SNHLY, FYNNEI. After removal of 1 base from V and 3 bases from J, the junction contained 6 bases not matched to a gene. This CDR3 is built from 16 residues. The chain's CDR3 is CASSEVRLAVYNEQFF. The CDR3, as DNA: TGTGCCAGCAGTGAAGTCCGTCTAGCGGTCTACAATGAGCAGTTCTTC.

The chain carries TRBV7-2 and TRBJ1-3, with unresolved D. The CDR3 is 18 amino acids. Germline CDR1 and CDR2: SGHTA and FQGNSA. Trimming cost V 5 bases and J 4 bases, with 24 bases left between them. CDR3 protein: CASSDLPLGAPAGNTIYF. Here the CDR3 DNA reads TGTGCCAGCAGCGACTTACCGTTGGGAGCGCCAGCAGGAAACACCATATATTTT.

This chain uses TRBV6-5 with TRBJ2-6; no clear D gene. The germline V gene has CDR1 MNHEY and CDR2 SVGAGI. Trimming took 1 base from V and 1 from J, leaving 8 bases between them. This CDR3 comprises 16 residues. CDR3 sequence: CASSYFPGSGANVLTF. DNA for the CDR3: TGTGCCAGCAGTTACTTCCCGGGTTCTGGGGCCAACGTCCTGACTTTC.

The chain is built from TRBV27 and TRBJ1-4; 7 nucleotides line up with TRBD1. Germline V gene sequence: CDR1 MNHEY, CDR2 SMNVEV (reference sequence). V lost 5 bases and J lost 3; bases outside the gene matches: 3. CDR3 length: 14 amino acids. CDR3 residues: CASSTGTANEKLFF. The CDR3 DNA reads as TGTGCCAGCAGTACCGGGACAGCTAATGAAAAACTGTTTTTT. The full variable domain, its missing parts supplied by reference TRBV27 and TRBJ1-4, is EAQVTQNPRYLITVTGKKLTVTCSQNMNHEYMSWYRQDPGLGLRQIYYSMNVEVTDKGDVPEGYKVSRKEKRNFPLILESPSPNQTSLYFCASSTGTANEKLFFGSGTQLSVL.

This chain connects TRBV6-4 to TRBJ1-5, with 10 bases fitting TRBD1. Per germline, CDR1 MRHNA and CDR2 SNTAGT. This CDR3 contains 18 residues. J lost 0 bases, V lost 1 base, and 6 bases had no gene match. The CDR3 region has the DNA TGTGCCAGCAGTGACTACGACAGGGGGCTCGCTAGCAATCAGCCCCAGCATTTT. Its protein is CASSDYDRGLASNQPQHF.

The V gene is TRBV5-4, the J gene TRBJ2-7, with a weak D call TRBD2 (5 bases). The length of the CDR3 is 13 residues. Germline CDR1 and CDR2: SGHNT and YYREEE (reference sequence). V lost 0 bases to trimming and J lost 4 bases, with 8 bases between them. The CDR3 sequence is CASSLAVAYEQYF. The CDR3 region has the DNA TGTGCCAGCAGCTTGGCAGTAGCGTACGAGCAGTACTTC. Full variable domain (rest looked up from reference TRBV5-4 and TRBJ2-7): ETGVTQSPTHLIKTRGQQVTLRCSSQSGHNTVSWYQQALGQGPQFIFQYYREEENGRGNFPPRFSGLQFPNYSSELNVNALELDDSALYLCASSLAVAYEQYFGPGTRLTVT.